This passage covers 24 T cell receptor beta chains from one sample sequenced in a study of blood T cell repertoires in COVID-19. Sequencing used immunoSEQ multiplex PCR; TCRdb keeps in-frame clones, though not all of them. Of around 190,000 clones listed, about 79% are singletons. Material for sequencing was peripheral blood. Every receptor here comes from a human donor in a cohort sampled during active COVID-19.

This chain connects TRBV5-6 to TRBJ2-2; 8 nucleotides line up with TRBD1. The CDR3 is made up of 19 amino acids. After removal of 1 base from V and 5 bases from J, the junction contained 16 bases not matched to a gene. Looked up from germline, CDR1 is SGHDT and CDR2 is YYEEEE. The CDR3 sequence: CASSLFAHRTGPLTGELFF. CDR3 DNA sequence: TGTGCCAGCAGCTTGTTCGCCCATAGGACAGGGCCCCTAACCGGGGAGCTGTTTTTT.

V is TRBV7-9 and J is TRBJ2-7; D is possibly TRBD1 (5 bases). V was shortened by 4 bases and J by 3 bases, with 16 bases between the two germline ends. This CDR3 has 15 amino acids. Germline V gives CDR1 SEHNR, CDR2 FQNEAQ (reference sequence). This chain's CDR3 is CASSYTAGHYYEQYF. CDR3 DNA: TGTGCCAGCAGCTATACGGCCGGACATTACTACGAGCAGTACTTC.

The chain has TRBV7-9 and TRBJ1-1, with unresolved D. The germline V gene has CDR1 SEHNR and CDR2 FQNEAQ (reference sequence). V lost 2 bases and J lost 2, with 12 bases in between. The CDR3 loop spans 15 amino acids. CDR3 region: CASSLKVTVNTEAFF. CDR3 coding DNA: TGTGCCAGCAGCTTAAAAGTTACAGTAAACACTGAAGCTTTCTTT.

The rearrangement links TRBV28 to TRBJ1-3, with 9 positions matching TRBD1. The CDR3 totals 14 residues. V lost 5 bases and J lost 9; bases outside the gene matches: 8. Per germline, CDR1 MDHEN and CDR2 SYDVKM. The CDR3 reads CASSIGQGLGTIYF. For the CDR3, the DNA is TGTGCCAGCAGTATCGGACAGGGGTTGGGCACCATATATTTT.

This chain uses TRBV5-8 with TRBJ2-7, with 9 bases matching TRBD1. Unmatched junction bases numbered 8, after V lost 4 bases and J lost 3 bases. Germline loops: CDR1 SGHTS, CDR2 YDEGEE. This CDR3 is 15 amino acids long. CDR3 coding DNA: TGTGCCAGCAGCCGAACCGGGACAGGGTTCTACGAGCAGTACTTC. It yields the protein CASSRTGTGFYEQYF. Filled out from reference TRBV5-8 and TRBJ2-7, the complete variable domain reads EAGVTQSPTHLIKTRGQQATLRCSPISGHTSVYWYQQALGLGLQFLLWYDEGEERNRGNFPPRFSGRQFPNYSSELNVNALELEDSALYLCASSRTGTGFYEQYFGPGTRLTVT.

The chain carries TRBV28 and TRBJ1-5; D may be TRBD1 (6 bases). Deletions cut 6 bases from V and 0 bases from J, with 9 bases between. The CDR3 runs to 14 residues. Germline lookup yields CDR1 MDHEN and CDR2 SYDVKM. The CDR3 sequence: CASRYRDSNQPQHF. Written as DNA, the CDR3 is TGTGCCAGCAGGTACAGGGATAGCAATCAGCCCCAGCATTTT.

This chain connects TRBV7-9 to TRBJ2-3, with TRBD2 matching 10 bases. The CDR3 is 19 residues long. V dropped 5 bases and J dropped 8; count of bases not matched to a gene: 22. The V gene's germline CDR1 is SEHNR and CDR2 FQNEAQ (reference sequence). The CDR3 loop reads CASSLKSPPWGTSVGTQYF. The CDR3 coding sequence is TGTGCCAGCAGCCTGAAATCCCCTCCCTGGGGGACTAGCGTGGGTACGCAGTATTTT.

The chain couples TRBV5-6 to TRBJ2-1, with TRBD2 matching over 10 bases. The CDR3 is made up of 16 amino acids. CDR1 SGHDT and CDR2 YYEEEE come from the germline V gene. V was clipped by 3 bases and J by 7 bases; unmatched bases: 10. The CDR3 DNA reads as TGTGCCAGCAGCTACCGGGCGCTAGCGGGAGTAAATGAGCAGTTCTTC. Amino acids: CASSYRALAGVNEQFF.

V is TRBV4-2 and J is TRBJ2-1; 10 nucleotides match TRBD2. The CDR3 totals 16 residues. V lost 0 bases and J lost 6; bases outside the gene matches: 5. Looked up from germline, CDR1 is LGHNA and CDR2 is YNFKEQ. CDR3 coding DNA: TGTGCCAGCAGCCAAGAACTAGCGGGATCAGGCAATGAGCAGTTCTTC. Protein product: CASSQELAGSGNEQFF.

In nucleotides, the CDR3 is TGTGCCAGCAGCCGGGACAGCTCCTACAATGAGCAGTTCTTC. As protein: CASSRDSSYNEQFF. This sequence joins TRBV6-4 and TRBJ2-1; 7 bases match TRBD1. The trim removed 6 bases at V and 0 bases at J, leaving 2 bases unmatched. CDR1 and CDR2 from the germline V gene are MRHNA and SNTAGT. This CDR3 is 14 amino acids long.

V usage is TRBV6-1 and J usage is TRBJ1-3; 10 positions match TRBD1. The trim removed 1 base at V and 4 bases at J, leaving 4 bases unmatched. Germline CDR1 and CDR2: MNHNS and SASEGT. The CDR3 has 16 residues. The chain's CDR3 is CASSEGPTGGGNTIYF. The CDR3 nucleotides read TGTGCCAGCAGTGAAGGCCCGACAGGGGGCGGAAACACCATATATTTT.

The chain links TRBV7-2 to TRBJ1-4; D ambiguous. Germline V gene data show CDR1 as SGHTA and CDR2 as FQGNSA. V was cut by 1 base and J by 15 bases, with 15 bases left in between. The CDR3 contains 13 residues. The CDR3, as DNA: TGTGCCAGCAGCTTAGGGGTTTGGGAGATGATGTTTTTT. Its protein product is CASSLGVWEMMFF.

The chain combines TRBV30 with TRBJ2-3, with 7 positions matching TRBD1. Trimming cost V 0 bases and J 7 bases; bases outside gene matches: 7. This CDR3 has 14 amino acids. Germline V gene lookup returns CDR1 GTSNPN and CDR2 SVGIG (reference sequence). The CDR3 loop reads CAWSVGGWVYTQYF. CDR3 in DNA: TGTGCCTGGAGTGTAGGGGGCTGGGTTTATACGCAGTATTTT.

The chain couples TRBV15 to TRBJ2-3; D is ambiguous. Looked up from germline, CDR1 is LNHNV and CDR2 is YYDKDF (reference sequence). The CDR3 has 14 residues. Trimming stripped 0 bases from V and 4 bases from J, with 8 bases between. The CDR3 DNA follows: TGTGCCACCAGCAGAGAGATGGCACCAGATACGCAGTATTTT. It yields the protein CATSREMAPDTQYF.

The V gene is TRBV5-1, the J gene TRBJ2-2; no clear D gene. Per the germline V gene, CDR1 is SGHRS and CDR2 is YFSETQ. This CDR3 has 15 amino acids. Trimming stripped 1 base from V and 1 base from J, with 8 bases between. In DNA, the CDR3 is TGCGCCAGCAGCTTGTCAGGCCAGAACACCGGGGAGCTGTTTTTT. Residues: CASSLSGQNTGELFF.

V gene TRBV6-5 combines with J gene TRBJ2-1, with a possible D match to TRBD1 (5 bases). V gave up 5 bases and J gave up 9 bases, with 17 bases separating them. Germline loops: CDR1 MNHEY, CDR2 SVGAGI. This CDR3 spans 14 amino acids. CDR3 coding DNA: TGTGCCAGCAGTCCCGAGACAGTTTACGTTGAGCAGTTCTTC. Amino acid sequence: CASSPETVYVEQFF.

The rearrangement links TRBV19 to TRBJ2-7; 9 bases fit TRBD1. CDR1 LNHDA and CDR2 SQIVND come from the germline V gene (reference sequence). V lost 6 bases, J lost 2 bases, and 11 bases stayed unmatched. The CDR3 covers 16 residues. This CDR3 is CASSHTGGGRPYEQYF. CDR3 bases: TGTGCCAGTAGCCATACAGGGGGCGGACGTCCCTACGAGCAGTACTTC.

V usage is TRBV21-1 and J usage is TRBJ1-4; the D call in the table, TRBD1, was not verified against the DNA. TRBV21-1 is annotated as a pseudogene. The CDR3 loop spans 15 amino acids. The CDR3 sequence: CASSQRGTENEKLFF. The CDR3 DNA reads as TGTGCCAGCAGCCAGAGGGGGACAGAGAATGAAAAACTGTTTTTT.

Note on this clone: A much bigger clone sits one base away, suggesting this may be a read error. The CDR3 DNA sequence: TGTGCCAGCAGACCACTAGCGGGAGGGAGCAATGAGCAGTTCTTC. Its translation is CASRPLAGGSNEQFF. This sequence joins TRBV14 and TRBJ2-1; 13 bases line up with TRBD2. The V segment lost 6 bases and the J segment 6 bases; nucleotides outside the gene matches: 5. CDR3 length equals 15 residues. Germline CDR1 is SGHDN and CDR2 is FVKESK.

This clone was counted between two and nine times. The chain carries TRBV27 and TRBJ1-5; D possibly corresponds to TRBD1 (6 bases). The CDR3 loop spans 19 amino acids. Trimming removed 4 bases at V and 5 bases at J, with 27 bases between. CDR1 and CDR2 (germline): MNHEY, SMNVEV (reference sequence). In DNA, the CDR3 is TGTGCCAGCAGTTCCTATGATCATAGAGCCCGGGGGGCGGATCAGCCCCAGCATTTT. Translated: CASSSYDHRARGADQPQHF.

This rearrangement joins TRBV2 to TRBJ2-1; 7 bases are a match to TRBD2. V lost 6 bases to trimming and J lost 7 bases; unmatched junction nucleotides: 12. The CDR3 sequence is 15 residues long. Germline CDR1 reads SNHLY; CDR2 reads FYNNEI. This chain's CDR3 is CASSVFGSRGNEQFF. CDR3 bases: TGTGCCAGCAGCGTTTTTGGCTCGCGGGGGAATGAGCAGTTCTTC.

The chain combines TRBV11-2 with TRBJ2-1; no reliable D call. There are 15 residues in the CDR3. V was trimmed by 5 bases and J by 2 bases, leaving 13 bases between them. Germline V lookup: CDR1 SGHAT, CDR2 FQNNGV. CDR3 coding DNA: TGTGCCAGCAGCCTCCTCCAGCGACCCTACAATGAGCAGTTCTTC. Amino acid sequence: CASSLLQRPYNEQFF.

This chain uses TRBV5-4 with TRBJ2-5, with a tentative D call TRBD2 (6 bases). V was pared by 5 bases and J by 5 bases, with 19 bases between. This CDR3 has 15 amino acids. Germline CDR1 and CDR2: SGHNT and YYREEE (reference sequence). For the CDR3, the DNA is TGTGCCAGCAGACCTGCGGCGGGGAGGAGGGAGACCCAGTACTTC. Protein product: CASRPAAGRRETQYF.

This CDR3 is CASSITGHSNQPQHF. The DNA of the CDR3 is TGTGCCAGTAGTATAACAGGTCATAGCAATCAGCCCCAGCATTTT. The chain couples TRBV19 to TRBJ1-5; perhaps TRBD1 as D (5 bases). This CDR3 region has 15 residues. Germline lookup yields CDR1 LNHDA and CDR2 SQIVND (reference sequence). V lost 2 bases and J 0 bases, leaving 8 bases between the germline ends.